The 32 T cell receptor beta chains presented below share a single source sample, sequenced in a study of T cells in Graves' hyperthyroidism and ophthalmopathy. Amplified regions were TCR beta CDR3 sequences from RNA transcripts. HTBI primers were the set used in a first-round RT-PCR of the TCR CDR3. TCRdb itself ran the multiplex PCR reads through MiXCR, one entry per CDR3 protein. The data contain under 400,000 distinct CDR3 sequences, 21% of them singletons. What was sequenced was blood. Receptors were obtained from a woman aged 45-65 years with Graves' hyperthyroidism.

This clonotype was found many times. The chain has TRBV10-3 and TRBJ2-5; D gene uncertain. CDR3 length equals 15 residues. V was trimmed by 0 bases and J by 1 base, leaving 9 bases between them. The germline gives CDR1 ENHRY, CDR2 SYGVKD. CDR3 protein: CAISESIGSQETQYF. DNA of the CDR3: TGTGCCATCAGTGAGTCTATTGGCAGCCAAGAGACCCAGTACTTC.

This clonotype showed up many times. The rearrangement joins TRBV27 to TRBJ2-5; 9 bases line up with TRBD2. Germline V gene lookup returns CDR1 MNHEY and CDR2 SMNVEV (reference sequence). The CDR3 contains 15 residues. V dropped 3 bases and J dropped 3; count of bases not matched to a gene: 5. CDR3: CASSLREGRKETQYF. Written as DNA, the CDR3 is TGTGCCAGCAGTTTGCGGGAGGGCCGTAAAGAGACCCAGTACTTC.

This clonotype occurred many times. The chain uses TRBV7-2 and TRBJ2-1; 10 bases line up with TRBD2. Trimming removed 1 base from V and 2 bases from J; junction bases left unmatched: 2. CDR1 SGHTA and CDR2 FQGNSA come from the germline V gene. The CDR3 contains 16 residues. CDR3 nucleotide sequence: TGTGCCAGCAGCTTAGGACTAGCGGGCCCCTACAATGAGCAGTTCTTC. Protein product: CASSLGLAGPYNEQFF.

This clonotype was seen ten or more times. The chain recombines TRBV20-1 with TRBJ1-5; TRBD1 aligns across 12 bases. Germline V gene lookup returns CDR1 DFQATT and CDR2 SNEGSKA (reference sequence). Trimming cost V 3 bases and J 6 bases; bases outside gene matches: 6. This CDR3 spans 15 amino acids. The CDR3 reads CSARPGQGARQPQHF. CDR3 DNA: TGCAGTGCTAGGCCGGGACAGGGGGCGCGTCAGCCCCAGCATTTT.

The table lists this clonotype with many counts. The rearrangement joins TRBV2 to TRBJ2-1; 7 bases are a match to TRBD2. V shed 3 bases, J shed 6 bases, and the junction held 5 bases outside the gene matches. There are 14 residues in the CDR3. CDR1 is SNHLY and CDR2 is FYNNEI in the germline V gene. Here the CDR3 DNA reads TGTGCCAGCAGTGATAGCGGGCCGGGCAATGAGCAGTTCTTC. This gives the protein CASSDSGPGNEQFF.

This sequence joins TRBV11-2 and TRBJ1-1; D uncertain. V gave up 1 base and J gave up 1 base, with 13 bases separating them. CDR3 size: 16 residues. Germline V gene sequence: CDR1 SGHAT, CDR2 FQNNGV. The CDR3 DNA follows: TGTGCCAGCAGCTTAGTTAGATCCTTTCCGAACACTGAAGCTTTCTTT. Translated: CASSLVRSFPNTEAFF.

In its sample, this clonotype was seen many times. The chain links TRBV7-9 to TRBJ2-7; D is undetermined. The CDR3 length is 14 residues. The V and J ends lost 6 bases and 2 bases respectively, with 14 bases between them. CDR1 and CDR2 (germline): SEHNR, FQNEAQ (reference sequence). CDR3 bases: TGTGCCAGCAGTCCAATCAAAGGGACCTACGAGCAGTACTTC. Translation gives CASSPIKGTYEQYF.

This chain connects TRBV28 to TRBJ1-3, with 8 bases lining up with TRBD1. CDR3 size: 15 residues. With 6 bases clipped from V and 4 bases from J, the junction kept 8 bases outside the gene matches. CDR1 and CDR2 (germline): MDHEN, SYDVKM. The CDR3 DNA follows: TGTGCCAGCAGGCGCTCGGACAGGGCCGGAAACACCATATATTTT. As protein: CASRRSDRAGNTIYF.

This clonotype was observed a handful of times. Here the CDR3 DNA reads TGTGCCAGCAGCTTAAACGGGAGGAGCACTGAAGCTTTCTTT. This translates into CASSLNGRSTEAFF. This chain links TRBV7-3 with TRBJ1-1; D gene ambiguous. V was pared by 1 base and J by 4 bases, with 10 bases between. The CDR3 has 14 residues. Germline values: CDR1 SGHTA, CDR2 FQGTGA.

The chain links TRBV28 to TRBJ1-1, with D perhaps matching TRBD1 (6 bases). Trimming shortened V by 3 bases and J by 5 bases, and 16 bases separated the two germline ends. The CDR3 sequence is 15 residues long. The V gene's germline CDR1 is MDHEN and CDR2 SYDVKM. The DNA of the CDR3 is TGTGCCAGCAGTTTGAGGAAGGGGGTAGGGACTGAAGCTTTCTTT. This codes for CASSLRKGVGTEAFF.

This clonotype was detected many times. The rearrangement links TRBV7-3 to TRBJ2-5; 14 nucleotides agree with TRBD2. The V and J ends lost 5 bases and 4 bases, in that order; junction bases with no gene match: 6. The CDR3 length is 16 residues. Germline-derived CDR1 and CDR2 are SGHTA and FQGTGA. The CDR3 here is CASSPSGTSGGETQYF. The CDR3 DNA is TGTGCCAGCAGCCCATCCGGGACTAGCGGGGGAGAGACCCAGTACTTC. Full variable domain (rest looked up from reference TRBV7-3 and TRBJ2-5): GAGVSQTPSNKVTEKGKYVELRCDPISGHTALYWYRQSLGQGPEFLIYFQGTGAADDSGLPNDRFFAVRPEGSVSTLKIQRTERGDSAVYLCASSPSGTSGGETQYFGPGTRLLVL.

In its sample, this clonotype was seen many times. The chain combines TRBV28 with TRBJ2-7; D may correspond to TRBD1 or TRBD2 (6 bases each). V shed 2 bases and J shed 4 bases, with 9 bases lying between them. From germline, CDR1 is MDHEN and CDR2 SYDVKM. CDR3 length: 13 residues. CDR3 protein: CASSLPGAYEQYF. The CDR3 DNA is TGTGCCAGCAGTTTACCGGGGGCTTACGAGCAGTACTTC.

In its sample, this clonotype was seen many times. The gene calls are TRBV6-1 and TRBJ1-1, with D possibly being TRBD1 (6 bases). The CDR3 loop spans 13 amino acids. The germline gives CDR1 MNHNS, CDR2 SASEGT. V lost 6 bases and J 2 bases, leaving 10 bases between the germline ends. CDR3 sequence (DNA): TGTGCCAGCAGCGGACAGCAAAACACTGAAGCTTTCTTT. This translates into CASSGQQNTEAFF.

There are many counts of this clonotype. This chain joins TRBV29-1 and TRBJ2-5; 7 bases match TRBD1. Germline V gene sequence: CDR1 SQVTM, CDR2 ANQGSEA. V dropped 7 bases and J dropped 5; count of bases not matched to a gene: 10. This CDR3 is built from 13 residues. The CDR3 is CSAATGIWETQYF. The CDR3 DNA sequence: TGCAGCGCTGCGACAGGGATCTGGGAGACCCAGTACTTC.

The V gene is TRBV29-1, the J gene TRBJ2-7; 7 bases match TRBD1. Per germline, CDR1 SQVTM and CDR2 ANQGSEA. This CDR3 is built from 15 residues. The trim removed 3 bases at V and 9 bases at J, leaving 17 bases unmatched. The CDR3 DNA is TGCAGCGTTGAGGGCCGGCAGGGGGTAGGTGGATCGCAGTACTTC. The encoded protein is CSVEGRQGVGGSQYF.

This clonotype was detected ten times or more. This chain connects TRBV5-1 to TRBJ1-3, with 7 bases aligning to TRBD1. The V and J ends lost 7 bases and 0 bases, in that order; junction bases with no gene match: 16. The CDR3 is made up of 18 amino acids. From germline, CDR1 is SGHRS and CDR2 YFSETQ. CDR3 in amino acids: CASRQGLLQTDSGNTIYF. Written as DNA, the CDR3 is TGCGCCAGCCGACAGGGCTTGCTGCAAACCGACTCTGGAAACACCATATATTTT.

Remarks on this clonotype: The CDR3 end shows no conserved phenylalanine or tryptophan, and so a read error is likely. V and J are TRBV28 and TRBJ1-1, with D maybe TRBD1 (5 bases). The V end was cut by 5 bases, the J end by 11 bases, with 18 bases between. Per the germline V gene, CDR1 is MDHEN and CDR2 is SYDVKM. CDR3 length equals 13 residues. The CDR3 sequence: CASSHPGTPYAFL. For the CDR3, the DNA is TGTGCCAGCAGTCACCCCGGGACTCCCTACGCTTTCCTT.

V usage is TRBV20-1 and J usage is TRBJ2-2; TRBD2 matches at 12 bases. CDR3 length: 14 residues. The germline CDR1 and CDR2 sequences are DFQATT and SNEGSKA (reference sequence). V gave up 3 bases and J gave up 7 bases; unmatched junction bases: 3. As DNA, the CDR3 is TGCAGTGCTAGCCCTAGCGGGAGGGTCGGGGAGCTGTTTTTT. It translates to CSASPSGRVGELFF.

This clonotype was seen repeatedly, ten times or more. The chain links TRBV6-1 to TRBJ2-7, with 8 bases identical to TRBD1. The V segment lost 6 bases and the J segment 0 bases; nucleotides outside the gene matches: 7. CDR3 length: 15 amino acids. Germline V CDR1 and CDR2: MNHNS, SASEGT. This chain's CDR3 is CASSRTGISSYEQYF. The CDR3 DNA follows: TGTGCCAGCAGCCGGACAGGGATTAGCTCCTACGAGCAGTACTTC.

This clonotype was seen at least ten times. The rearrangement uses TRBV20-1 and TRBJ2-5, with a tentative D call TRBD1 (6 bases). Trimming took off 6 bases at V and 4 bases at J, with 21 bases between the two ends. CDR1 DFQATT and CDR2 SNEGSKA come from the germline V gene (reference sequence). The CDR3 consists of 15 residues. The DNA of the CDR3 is TGCAGTGCCATCCGGGACAAAAGGGTTGGAGAGACCCAGTACTTC. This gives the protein CSAIRDKRVGETQYF.

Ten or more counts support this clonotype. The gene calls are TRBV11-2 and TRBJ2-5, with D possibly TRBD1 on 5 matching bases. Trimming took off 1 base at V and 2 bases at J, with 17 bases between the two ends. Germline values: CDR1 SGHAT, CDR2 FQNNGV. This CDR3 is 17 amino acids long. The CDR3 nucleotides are TGTGCCAGCAGCTTAGGGGTAGGGGCTAGTGCACAAGAGACCCAGTACTTC. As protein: CASSLGVGASAQETQYF.

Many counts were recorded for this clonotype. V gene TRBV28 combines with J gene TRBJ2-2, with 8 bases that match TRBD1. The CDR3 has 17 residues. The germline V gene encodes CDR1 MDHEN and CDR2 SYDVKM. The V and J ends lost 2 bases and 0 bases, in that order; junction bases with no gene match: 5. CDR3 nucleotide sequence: TGTGCCAGCAGTTTAAGTCGGACAGGGCCGAACACCGGGGAGCTGTTTTTT. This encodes CASSLSRTGPNTGELFF.

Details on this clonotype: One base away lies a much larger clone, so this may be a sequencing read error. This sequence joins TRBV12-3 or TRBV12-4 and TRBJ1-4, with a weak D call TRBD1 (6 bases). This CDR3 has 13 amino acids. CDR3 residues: CASSPGQYEKLLF. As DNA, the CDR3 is TGTGCCAGCAGTCCCGGACAGTATGAAAAACTGCTTTTT.

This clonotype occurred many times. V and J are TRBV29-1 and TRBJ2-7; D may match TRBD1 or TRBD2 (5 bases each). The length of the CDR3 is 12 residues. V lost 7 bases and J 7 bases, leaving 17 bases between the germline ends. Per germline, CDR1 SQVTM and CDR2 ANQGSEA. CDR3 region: CSAREGLGEQYF. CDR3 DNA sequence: TGCAGCGCCCGAGAGGGGTTAGGGGAGCAGTACTTC.

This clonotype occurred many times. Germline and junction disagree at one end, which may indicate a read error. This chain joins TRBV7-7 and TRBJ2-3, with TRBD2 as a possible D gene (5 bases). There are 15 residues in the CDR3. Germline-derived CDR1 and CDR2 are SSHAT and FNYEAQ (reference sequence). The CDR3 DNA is TGTGCTAGCAGCTTAGGTGTTGGGAGAACAGATACGCAGTATTTT. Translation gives CASSLGVGRTDTQYF.

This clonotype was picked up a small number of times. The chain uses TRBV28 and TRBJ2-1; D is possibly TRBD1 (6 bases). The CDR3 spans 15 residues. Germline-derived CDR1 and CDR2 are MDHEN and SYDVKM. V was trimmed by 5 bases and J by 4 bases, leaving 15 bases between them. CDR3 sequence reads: CASSRMGQSYNEQFF. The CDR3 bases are TGTGCCAGCAGTCGCATGGGACAATCATACAATGAGCAGTTCTTC. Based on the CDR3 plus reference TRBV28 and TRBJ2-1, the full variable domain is DVKVTQSSRYLVKRTGEKVFLECVQDMDHENMFWYRQDPGLGLRLIYFSYDVKMKEKGDIPEGYSVSREKKERFSLILESASTNQTSMYLCASSRMGQSYNEQFFGPGTRLTVL.

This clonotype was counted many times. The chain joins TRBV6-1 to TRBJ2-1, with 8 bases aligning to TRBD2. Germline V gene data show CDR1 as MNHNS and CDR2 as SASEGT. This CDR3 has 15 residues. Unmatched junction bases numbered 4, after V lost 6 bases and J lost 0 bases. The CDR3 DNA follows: TGTGCCAGCAGCTTAACTAGCGGCTCCTACAATGAGCAGTTCTTC. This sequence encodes CASSLTSGSYNEQFF.

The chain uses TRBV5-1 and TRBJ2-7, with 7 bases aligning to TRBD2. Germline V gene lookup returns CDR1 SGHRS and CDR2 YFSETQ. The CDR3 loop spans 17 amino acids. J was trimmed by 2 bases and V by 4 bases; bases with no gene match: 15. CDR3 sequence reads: CASSVSPRIRGAYEQYF. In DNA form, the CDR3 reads TGCGCCAGCAGCGTATCCCCGAGGATCCGGGGGGCCTACGAGCAGTACTTC. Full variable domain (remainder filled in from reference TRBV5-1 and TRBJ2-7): KAGVTQTPRYLIKTRGQQVTLSCSPISGHRSVSWYQQTPGQGLQFLFEYFSETQRNKGNFPGRFSGRQFSNSRSEMNVSTLELGDSALYLCASSVSPRIRGAYEQYFGPGTRLTVT.

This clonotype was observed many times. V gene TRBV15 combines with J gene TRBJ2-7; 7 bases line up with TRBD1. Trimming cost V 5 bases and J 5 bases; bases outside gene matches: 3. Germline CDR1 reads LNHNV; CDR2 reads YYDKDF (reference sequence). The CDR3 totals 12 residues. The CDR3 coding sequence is TGTGCCACCAGCGACAGGGCCCACGAGCAGTACTTC. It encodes CATSDRAHEQYF.

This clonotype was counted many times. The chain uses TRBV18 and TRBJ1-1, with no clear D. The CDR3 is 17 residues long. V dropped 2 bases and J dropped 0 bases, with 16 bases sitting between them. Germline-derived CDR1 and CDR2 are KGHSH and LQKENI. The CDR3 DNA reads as TGTGCCAGCTCACCAAGGGCAGATCCCACGCTGAACACTGAAGCTTTCTTT. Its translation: CASSPRADPTLNTEAFF.

The CDR3 nucleotides read TGTGCCAGCAGCTCCGGGAGCGAGCAGTACTTC. It encodes CASSSGSEQYF. The chain uses TRBV12-3 or TRBV12-4 and TRBJ2-7; possible D gene TRBD2, 6 bases. V lost 6 bases, J lost 6 bases, and 9 bases lay in between. This CDR3 has 11 residues.

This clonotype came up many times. CDR3 coding DNA: TGTGCCAGCAGTGAACTAGCGGGGTCCTCCTACGAGCAGTACTTC. Amino acids: CASSELAGSSYEQYF. This chain joins TRBV2 and TRBJ2-7, with 9 bases that match TRBD2. V shed 2 bases, J shed 0 bases, and the junction held 2 bases outside the gene matches. CDR1 and CDR2 (germline): SNHLY, FYNNEI. The CDR3 is 15 residues long.